A selection of T cell receptor beta chains follows, all from one sample in a study of spatial heterogeneity in lung cancer. MiXCR was run by TCRdb on the 5' RACE reads, yielding one entry per CDR3 protein. The table records about 3,000 distinct CDR3 sequences, 7% to 10% of them present only once. The sample consisted of lung tumor tissue, taken at surgery. The origin of the receptors is a male donor with early-stage non-small cell lung cancer. CDR3s include the opening cysteine and the closing phenylalanine or tryptophan. The order of the fields is D gene, clone size, J gene, V gene, CDR3 protein, CDR3 DNA. D genes are given only for firm matches. Size is stated for part of the rows, as once, few or many counts, or as a class when the clone is expanded.

d_gene: TRBD2
abundance: medium-sized
j_gene: TRBJ2-3
v_gene: TRBV5-1
CDR3aa: CASKFIREAPTQYF
CDR3nt: TGCGCCAGCAAATTTATACGGGAGGCTCCAACGCAGTATTTT

d_gene: .
abundance: medium-sized
j_gene: TRBJ2-1
v_gene: TRBV9
CDR3aa: CASSVGRERRNEQFF
CDR3nt: TGTGCCAGCAGCGTAGGCCGGGAGAGGAGGAATGAGCAGTTCTTC

d_gene: TRBD2
abundance: few
j_gene: TRBJ2-3
v_gene: TRBV11-2
CDR3aa: CASSLERAATGTRYTDTQYF
CDR3nt: TGTGCCAGCAGCTTAGAAAGGGCAGCGACCGGGACTAGATACACAGATACGCAGTATTTT

d_gene: TRBD1
abundance: many
j_gene: TRBJ2-5
v_gene: TRBV5-1
CDR3aa: CASTRDRVQETQYF
CDR3nt: TGCGCCAGCACCAGGGACAGGGTCCAAGAGACCCAGTACTTC

d_gene: TRBD1
abundance: medium-sized
j_gene: TRBJ1-5
v_gene: TRBV6-6
CDR3aa: CASSYNSGTGARSSQPQHF
CDR3nt: TGTGCCAGCAGTTACAATTCCGGGACAGGGGCTAGGTCGAGTCAGCCCCAGCATTTT

d_gene: TRBD1
abundance: medium-sized
j_gene: TRBJ1-5
v_gene: TRBV11-2
CDR3aa: CASSSHPGQGYPSNQPQHF
CDR3nt: TGTGCCAGCAGCTCGCACCCGGGACAGGGGTACCCTAGCAATCAGCCCCAGCATTTT

d_gene: .
abundance: many
j_gene: TRBJ1-2
v_gene: TRBV29-1
CDR3aa: CSVEEGPRGGYTF
CDR3nt: TGCAGCGTTGAAGAGGGCCCTCGCGGGGGCTACACCTTC

d_gene: .
abundance: many
j_gene: TRBJ1-1
v_gene: TRBV28
CDR3aa: CASSLISRVNTEAFF
CDR3nt: TGTGCCAGCAGTTTAATTTCCAGGGTGAACACTGAAGCTTTCTTT

d_gene: TRBD2
abundance: medium-sized
j_gene: TRBJ2-1
v_gene: TRBV14
CDR3aa: CASSQASSGRSEQFF
CDR3nt: TGTGCCAGCAGCCAAGCCTCTAGCGGGAGGAGTGAGCAGTTCTTC

d_gene: .
abundance: large
j_gene: TRBJ1-3
v_gene: TRBV7-9
CDR3aa: CASSRGKTGNTIYF
CDR3nt: TGTGCCAGCAGCAGGGGGAAAACTGGAAACACCATATATTTT

d_gene: TRBD1
abundance: many
j_gene: TRBJ1-6
v_gene: TRBV20-1
CDR3aa: CSAPGGRGANSPLHF
CDR3nt: TGCAGTGCTCCAGGGGGCAGGGGAGCAAATTCACCCCTCCACTTT

d_gene: TRBD1
abundance: .
j_gene: TRBJ2-3
v_gene: TRBV7-2
CDR3aa: CASSSGDRWLTDTQYF
CDR3nt: TGTGCCAGCAGCTCGGGGGACAGGTGGCTCACAGATACGCAGTATTTT

d_gene: TRBD1
abundance: medium-sized
j_gene: TRBJ2-3
v_gene: TRBV7-9
CDR3aa: CASSTGQGKTDTQYF
CDR3nt: TGTGCCAGCAGCACGGGACAGGGAAAGACAGATACGCAGTATTTT

d_gene: TRBD2
abundance: few
j_gene: TRBJ2-7
v_gene: TRBV7-9
CDR3aa: CASSSPSSGGRLHF
CDR3nt: TGTGCCAGCAGCTCCCCTAGTAGTGGCGGGAGGTTGCACTTC

d_gene: TRBD1
abundance: few
j_gene: TRBJ2-7
v_gene: TRBV11-2
CDR3aa: CASSVPGQGYHEQYF
CDR3nt: TGTGCCAGCAGCGTGCCGGGACAGGGGTATCACGAGCAGTACTTC

d_gene: .
abundance: .
j_gene: TRBJ1-2
v_gene: TRBV4-2
CDR3aa: CASSPLEGPIYGYTF
CDR3nt: TGTGCCAGCAGCCCCCTAGAGGGGCCTATTTATGGCTACACCTTC

d_gene: TRBD2
abundance: many
j_gene: TRBJ2-3
v_gene: TRBV10-3
CDR3aa: CAIKSGSSADTQYF
CDR3nt: TGTGCCATCAAGAGCGGGAGTAGCGCAGATACGCAGTATTTT

d_gene: TRBD1
abundance: .
j_gene: TRBJ2-6
v_gene: TRBV6-6
CDR3aa: CASSYSGTGGSGANVLTF
CDR3nt: TGTGCCAGCAGTTACTCGGGGACAGGGGGCTCTGGGGCCAACGTCCTGACTTTC

d_gene: TRBD1
abundance: many
j_gene: TRBJ2-2
v_gene: TRBV14
CDR3aa: CASSPGTGGSGELFF
CDR3nt: TGTGCCAGCAGCCCCGGGACAGGGGGCTCCGGGGAGCTGTTTTTT

d_gene: .
abundance: .
j_gene: TRBJ1-1
v_gene: TRBV19
CDR3aa: CASSMRHSNTEAFF
CDR3nt: TGTGCCAGTAGTATGCGTCACTCGAACACTGAAGCTTTCTTT

d_gene: .
abundance: many
j_gene: TRBJ2-3
v_gene: TRBV28
CDR3aa: CASSPPAARADTQYF
CDR3nt: TGTGCCAGCAGTCCCCCCGCGGCCCGGGCAGATACGCAGTATTTT

d_gene: TRBD2
abundance: medium-sized
j_gene: TRBJ2-1
v_gene: TRBV5-1
CDR3aa: CASSLDASGGHNEQFF
CDR3nt: TGCGCCAGCAGCTTGGATGCTAGCGGGGGACACAATGAGCAGTTCTTC

d_gene: .
abundance: medium-sized
j_gene: TRBJ1-3
v_gene: TRBV19
CDR3aa: CASSPRTAGNTIYF
CDR3nt: TGTGCCAGTAGTCCGAGGACAGCTGGAAACACCATATATTTT

d_gene: .
abundance: medium-sized
j_gene: TRBJ2-5
v_gene: TRBV7-2
CDR3aa: CASSLALGGGQETQYF
CDR3nt: TGTGCCAGCAGCTTAGCGTTAGGGGGGGGTCAAGAGACCCAGTACTTC

d_gene: .
abundance: medium-sized
j_gene: TRBJ2-7
v_gene: TRBV29-1
CDR3aa: CSVEGGTYEQYF
CDR3nt: TGCAGCGTTGAGGGAGGCACCTACGAGCAGTACTTC

d_gene: TRBD1
abundance: many
j_gene: TRBJ1-1
v_gene: TRBV5-1
CDR3aa: CASSFSGTGTEAFF
CDR3nt: TGCGCCAGCAGCTTCTCCGGGACAGGCACTGAAGCTTTCTTT

d_gene: .
abundance: large
j_gene: TRBJ1-1
v_gene: TRBV7-3
CDR3aa: CASSLNKGAEAFF
CDR3nt: TGTGCCAGCAGCTTAAATAAGGGTGCTGAAGCTTTCTTT

d_gene: .
abundance: few
j_gene: TRBJ1-1
v_gene: TRBV12-3/TRBV12-4
CDR3aa: CASSLDQGLTEAFF
CDR3nt: TGTGCCAGCAGTTTAGATCAGGGGCTCACTGAAGCTTTCTTT

d_gene: TRBD1
abundance: few
j_gene: TRBJ1-2
v_gene: TRBV10-2
CDR3aa: CASSELRDRGHYTF
CDR3nt: TGCGCCAGCAGTGAGCTCCGGGACAGGGGACACTACACCTTC

d_gene: TRBD2
abundance: medium-sized
j_gene: TRBJ2-3
v_gene: TRBV5-5
CDR3aa: CASSWTSGGPSTDTQYF
CDR3nt: TGTGCCAGCAGCTGGACTAGCGGGGGGCCGAGCACAGATACGCAGTATTTT

d_gene: TRBD2
abundance: few
j_gene: TRBJ2-3
v_gene: TRBV20-1
CDR3aa: CSARVPGLVPDTQYF
CDR3nt: TGCAGTGCTAGAGTTCCCGGACTAGTCCCAGATACGCAGTATTTT

d_gene: TRBD2
abundance: medium-sized
j_gene: TRBJ2-7
v_gene: TRBV5-1
CDR3aa: CASSPGLAGAYEQYF
CDR3nt: TGCGCCAGCAGTCCCGGACTAGCGGGAGCCTACGAGCAGTACTTC

d_gene: .
abundance: medium-sized
j_gene: TRBJ2-3
v_gene: TRBV30
CDR3aa: CAWSRVGKTDTQYF
CDR3nt: TGTGCCTGGAGTAGGGTGGGTAAAACAGATACGCAGTATTTT

d_gene: .
abundance: medium-sized
j_gene: TRBJ1-6
v_gene: TRBV28
CDR3aa: CATLRGFYSPLHF
CDR3nt: TGTGCCACCTTGCGGGGTTTCTATTCACCCCTCCACTTT

d_gene: .
abundance: many
j_gene: TRBJ2-2
v_gene: TRBV7-2
CDR3aa: CASSWDNTGELFF
CDR3nt: TGTGCCAGCAGCTGGGACAACACCGGGGAGCTGTTTTTT

d_gene: .
abundance: medium-sized
j_gene: TRBJ1-1
v_gene: TRBV6-5
CDR3aa: CASSPGLRGGTEAFF
CDR3nt: TGTGCCAGCAGCCCCGGGCTACGTGGGGGAACTGAAGCTTTCTTT

d_gene: .
abundance: medium-sized
j_gene: TRBJ1-5
v_gene: TRBV20-1
CDR3aa: CSAATDSNQPQHF
CDR3nt: TGCAGTGCCGCGACGGATAGCAATCAGCCCCAGCATTTT

d_gene: .
abundance: few
j_gene: TRBJ1-1
v_gene: TRBV2
CDR3aa: CASSVRLRKTEAFF
CDR3nt: TGTGCCAGCAGTGTAAGACTGAGGAAGACTGAAGCTTTCTTT

d_gene: .
abundance: medium-sized
j_gene: TRBJ1-1
v_gene: TRBV20-1
CDR3aa: CSAIQSGTEAFF
CDR3nt: TGCAGTGCTATCCAGTCGGGTACTGAAGCTTTCTTT

d_gene: .
abundance: many
j_gene: TRBJ1-6
v_gene: TRBV29-1
CDR3aa: CSVKEEFLNSPLHF
CDR3nt: TGCAGCGTTAAAGAGGAATTTCTTAATTCACCCCTCCACTTT

d_gene: .
abundance: medium-sized
j_gene: TRBJ2-3
v_gene: TRBV5-4
CDR3aa: CASSLEVTDTQYF
CDR3nt: TGTGCCAGCAGCTTGGAGGTCACAGATACGCAGTATTTT

d_gene: .
abundance: medium-sized
j_gene: TRBJ1-3
v_gene: TRBV5-6
CDR3aa: CASSLGVTGNTVYF
CDR3nt: TGTGCCAGCAGCTTGGGGGTCACCGGAAACACCGTATATTTT

d_gene: TRBD1
abundance: medium-sized
j_gene: TRBJ2-5
v_gene: TRBV20-1
CDR3aa: CSAKRDRQETQYF
CDR3nt: TGCAGTGCTAAAAGGGACAGACAAGAGACCCAGTACTTC

d_gene: TRBD1
abundance: medium-sized
j_gene: TRBJ2-1
v_gene: TRBV11-3
CDR3aa: CASSPNPRDRVVEQFF
CDR3nt: TGTGCCAGCAGCCCCAACCCCCGGGACAGGGTCGTTGAGCAGTTCTTC

d_gene: .
abundance: many
j_gene: TRBJ1-5
v_gene: TRBV6-2/TRBV6-3
CDR3aa: CASSPGANHQPQHF
CDR3nt: TGTGCCAGCAGTCCTGGAGCCAATCATCAGCCCCAGCATTTT

d_gene: .
abundance: medium-sized
j_gene: TRBJ1-2
v_gene: TRBV6-2/TRBV6-3
CDR3aa: CASRTTTGQRANYGYTF
CDR3nt: TGTGCCAGCAGAACTACTACTGGACAGAGAGCTAACTATGGCTACACCTTC

d_gene: TRBD1
abundance: few
j_gene: TRBJ1-6
v_gene: TRBV4-3
CDR3aa: CASSQTGDNSPLHF
CDR3nt: TGCGCCAGCAGCCAAACAGGGGACAATTCACCCCTCCACTTT

d_gene: .
abundance: medium-sized
j_gene: TRBJ2-5
v_gene: TRBV27
CDR3aa: CASSPHAVPTVTQYF
CDR3nt: TGTGCCAGCAGCCCCCATGCGGTCCCGACGGTGACCCAGTACTTC

d_gene: .
abundance: medium-sized
j_gene: TRBJ1-1
v_gene: TRBV3-1
CDR3aa: CASSRRVGTLNTEAFF
CDR3nt: TGTGCCAGCAGTAGAAGAGTCGGGACATTGAACACTGAAGCTTTCTTT

d_gene: .
abundance: many
j_gene: TRBJ2-1
v_gene: TRBV19
CDR3aa: CASSSRLGSSYNEQFF
CDR3nt: TGTGCCAGTAGTTCCAGACTAGGTAGCTCCTACAATGAGCAGTTCTTC

d_gene: .
abundance: medium-sized
j_gene: TRBJ2-1
v_gene: TRBV27
CDR3aa: CASSLFVSSSYNEQFF
CDR3nt: TGTGCCAGCAGTTTATTCGTGAGTTCCTCCTACAATGAGCAGTTCTTC

d_gene: .
abundance: once
j_gene: TRBJ2-3
v_gene: TRBV20-1
CDR3aa: CSAGGFTDTQYF
CDR3nt: TGCAGTGCTGGGGGATTCACAGATACGCAGTATTTT

d_gene: .
abundance: medium-sized
j_gene: TRBJ2-7
v_gene: TRBV28
CDR3aa: CASSSWTVSYEQYF
CDR3nt: TGTGCCAGCAGTTCCTGGACTGTCTCCTACGAGCAGTACTTC

d_gene: .
abundance: .
j_gene: TRBJ2-5
v_gene: TRBV18
CDR3aa: CASSPLPAPRPQETQYF
CDR3nt: TGTGCCAGCTCACCACTTCCGGCGCCTCGGCCACAAGAGACCCAGTACTTC

d_gene: TRBD1
abundance: large
j_gene: TRBJ1-2
v_gene: TRBV19
CDR3aa: CASSRHGTEANYGYTF
CDR3nt: TGTGCCAGTAGTAGACACGGGACAGAAGCTAACTATGGCTACACCTTC